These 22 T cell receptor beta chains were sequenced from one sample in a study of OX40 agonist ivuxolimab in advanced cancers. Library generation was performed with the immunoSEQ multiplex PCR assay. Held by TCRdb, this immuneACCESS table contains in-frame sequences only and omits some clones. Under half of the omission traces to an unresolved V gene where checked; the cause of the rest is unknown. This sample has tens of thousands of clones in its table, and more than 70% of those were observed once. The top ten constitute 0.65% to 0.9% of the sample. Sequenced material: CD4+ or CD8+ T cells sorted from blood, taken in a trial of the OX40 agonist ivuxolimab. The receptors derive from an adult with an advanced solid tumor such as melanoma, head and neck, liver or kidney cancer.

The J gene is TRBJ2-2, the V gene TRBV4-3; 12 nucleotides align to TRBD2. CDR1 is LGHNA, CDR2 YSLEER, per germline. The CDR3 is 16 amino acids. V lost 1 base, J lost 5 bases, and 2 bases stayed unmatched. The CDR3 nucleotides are TGCGCCAGCAGCCAAGGGACTAGCGGGGTTACCGGGGAGCTGTTTTTT. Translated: CASSQGTSGVTGELFF.

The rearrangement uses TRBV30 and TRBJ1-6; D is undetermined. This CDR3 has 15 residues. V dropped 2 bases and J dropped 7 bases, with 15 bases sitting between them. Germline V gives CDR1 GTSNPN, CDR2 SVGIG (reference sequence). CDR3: CAWSRRAAGNSPLHF. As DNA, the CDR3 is TGTGCCTGGAGTAGGAGGGCCGCGGGGAATTCACCCCTCCACTTT. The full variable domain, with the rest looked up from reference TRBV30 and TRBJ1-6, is SQTIHQWPATLVQPVGSPLSLECTVEGTSNPNLYWYRQAAGRGLQLLFYSVGIGQISSEVPQNLSASRPQDRQFILSSKKLLLSDSGFYLCAWSRRAAGNSPLHFGNGTRLTVT.

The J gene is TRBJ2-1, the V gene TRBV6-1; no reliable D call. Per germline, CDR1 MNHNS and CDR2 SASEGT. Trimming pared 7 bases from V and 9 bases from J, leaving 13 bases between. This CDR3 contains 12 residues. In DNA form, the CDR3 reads TGTGCCAGCATCCTACTCCCGGGTGAGCAGTTCTTC. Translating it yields CASILLPGEQFF.

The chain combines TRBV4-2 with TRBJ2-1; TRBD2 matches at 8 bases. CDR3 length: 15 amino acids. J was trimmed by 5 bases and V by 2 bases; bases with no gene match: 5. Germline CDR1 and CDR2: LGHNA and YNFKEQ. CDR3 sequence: CASSQSSGFDNEQFF. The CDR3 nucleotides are TGTGCCAGCAGCCAATCTAGCGGGTTTGACAATGAGCAGTTCTTC.

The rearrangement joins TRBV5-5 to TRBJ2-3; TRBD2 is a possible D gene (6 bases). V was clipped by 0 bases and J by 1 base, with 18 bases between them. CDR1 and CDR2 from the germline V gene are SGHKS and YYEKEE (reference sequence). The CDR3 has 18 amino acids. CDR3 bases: TGTGCCAGCAGCTTGGCGTGGGGCCCTAGCGCTGGCACAGATACGCAGTATTTT. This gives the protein CASSLAWGPSAGTDTQYF.

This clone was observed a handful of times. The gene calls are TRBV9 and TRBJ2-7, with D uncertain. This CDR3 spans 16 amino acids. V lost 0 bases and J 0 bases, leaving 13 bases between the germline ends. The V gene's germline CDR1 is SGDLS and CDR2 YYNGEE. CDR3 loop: CASSVDKTESSYEQYF. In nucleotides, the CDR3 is TGTGCCAGCAGCGTAGATAAGACCGAGAGCTCCTACGAGCAGTACTTC.

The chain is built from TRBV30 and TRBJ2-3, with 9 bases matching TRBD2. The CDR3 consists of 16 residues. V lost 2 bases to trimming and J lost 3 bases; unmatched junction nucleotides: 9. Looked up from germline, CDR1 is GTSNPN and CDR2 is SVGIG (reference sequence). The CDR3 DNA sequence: TGTGCCTGGAGTTTCAGACTAGCGGTGGTGACAGATACGCAGTATTTT. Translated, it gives CAWSFRLAVVTDTQYF.

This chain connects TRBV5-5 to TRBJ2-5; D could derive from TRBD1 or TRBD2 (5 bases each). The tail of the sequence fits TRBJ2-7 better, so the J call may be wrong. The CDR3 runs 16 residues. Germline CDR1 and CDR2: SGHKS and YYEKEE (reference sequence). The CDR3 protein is CASSFLPGPSTYEQYF. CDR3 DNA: TGTGCCAGCAGCTTTCTTCCGGGACCGTCTACTTACGAGCAGTACTTC.

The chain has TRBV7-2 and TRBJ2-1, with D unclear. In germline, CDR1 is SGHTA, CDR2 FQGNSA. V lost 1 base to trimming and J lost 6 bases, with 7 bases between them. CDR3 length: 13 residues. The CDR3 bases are TGTGCCAGCAGCTTAGATCGACGCAATGAGCAGTTCTTC. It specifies CASSLDRRNEQFF. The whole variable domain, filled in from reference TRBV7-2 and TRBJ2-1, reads GAGVSQSPSNKVTEKGKDVELRCDPISGHTALYWYRQSLGQGLEFLIYFQGNSAPDKSGLPSDRFSAERTGGSVSTLTIQRTQQEDSAVYLCASSLDRRNEQFFGPGTRLTVL.

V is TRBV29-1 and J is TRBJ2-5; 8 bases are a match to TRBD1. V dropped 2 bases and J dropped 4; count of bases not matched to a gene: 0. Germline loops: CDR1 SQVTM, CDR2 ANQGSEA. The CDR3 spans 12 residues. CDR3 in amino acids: CSVEQGAETQYF. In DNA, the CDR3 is TGCAGCGTTGAACAGGGGGCAGAGACCCAGTACTTC.

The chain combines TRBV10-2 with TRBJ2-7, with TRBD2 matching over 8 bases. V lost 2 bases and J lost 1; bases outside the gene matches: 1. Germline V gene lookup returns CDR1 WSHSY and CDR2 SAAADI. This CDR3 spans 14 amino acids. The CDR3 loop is CASSEVAGSYEQYF. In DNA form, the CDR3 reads TGCGCCAGCAGTGAGGTAGCGGGGTCCTACGAGCAGTACTTC.

The chain's CDR3 is CASSLELNHRETQYF. The CDR3 DNA reads TGTGCCAGCAGCTTGGAGTTAAACCACCGAGAGACCCAGTACTTC. This chain uses TRBV5-4 with TRBJ2-5; unclear D gene. Germline CDR1 is SGHNT and CDR2 is YYREEE (reference sequence). Trimming stripped 0 bases from V and 4 bases from J, with 13 bases between. This CDR3 contains 15 residues.

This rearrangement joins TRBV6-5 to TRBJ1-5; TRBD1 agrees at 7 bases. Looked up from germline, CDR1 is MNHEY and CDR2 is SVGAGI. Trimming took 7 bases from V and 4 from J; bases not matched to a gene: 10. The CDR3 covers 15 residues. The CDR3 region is CASKLTGKRNQPQHF. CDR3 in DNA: TGTGCCAGCAAACTGACAGGGAAGCGGAATCAGCCCCAGCATTTT.

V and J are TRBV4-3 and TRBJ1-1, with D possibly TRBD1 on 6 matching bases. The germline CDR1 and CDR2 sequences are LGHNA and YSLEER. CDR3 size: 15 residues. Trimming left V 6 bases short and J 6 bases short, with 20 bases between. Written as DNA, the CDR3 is TGCGCCAGCAGACTCGGGGACACCAGAGGTGCTGAAGCTTTCTTT. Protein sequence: CASRLGDTRGAEAFF.

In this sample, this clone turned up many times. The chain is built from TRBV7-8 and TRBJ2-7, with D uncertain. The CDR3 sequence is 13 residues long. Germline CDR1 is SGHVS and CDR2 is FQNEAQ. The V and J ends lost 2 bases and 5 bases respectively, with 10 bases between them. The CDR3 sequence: CASSLRRKDEQYF. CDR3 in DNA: TGTGCCAGCAGCTTAAGACGAAAGGACGAGCAGTACTTC.

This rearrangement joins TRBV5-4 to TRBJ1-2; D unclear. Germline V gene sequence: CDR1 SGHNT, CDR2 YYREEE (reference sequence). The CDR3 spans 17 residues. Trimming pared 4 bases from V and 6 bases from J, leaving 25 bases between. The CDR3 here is CASSGTPEQPNYHGYTF. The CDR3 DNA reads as TGTGCCAGCAGCGGAACCCCTGAGCAACCTAACTATCATGGCTACACCTTC.

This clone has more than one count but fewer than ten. The CDR3 nucleotides read TGTGCCTTCAAGAACACTGAAGCTTTCTTT. Residues: CAFKNTEAFF. V and J are TRBV30 and TRBJ1-1; D not certain. Germline V CDR1 and CDR2: GTSNPN, SVGIG (reference sequence). V was trimmed by 7 bases and J by 1 base, leaving 4 bases between them. This CDR3 spans 10 amino acids.

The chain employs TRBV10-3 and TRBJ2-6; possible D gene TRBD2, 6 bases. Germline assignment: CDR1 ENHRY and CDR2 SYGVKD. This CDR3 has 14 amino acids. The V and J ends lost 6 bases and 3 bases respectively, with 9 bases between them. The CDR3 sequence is CAIRRGDGANVLTF. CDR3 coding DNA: TGTGCCATCAGGCGCGGGGATGGGGCCAACGTCCTGACTTTC.

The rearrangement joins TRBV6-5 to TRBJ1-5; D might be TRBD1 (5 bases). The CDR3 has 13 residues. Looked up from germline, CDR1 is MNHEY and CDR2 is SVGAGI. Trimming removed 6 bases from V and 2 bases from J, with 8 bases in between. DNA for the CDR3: TGTGCCAGCAGGCAAGGGGGCAATCAGCCCCAGCATTTT. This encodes CASRQGGNQPQHF.

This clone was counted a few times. The DNA for the CDR3 is TGCGCCAGCAGCCAAGTAGGGAACGGCTACACCTTC. It codes for CASSQVGNGYTF. V is TRBV4-1 and J is TRBJ1-2; D is unclear. The germline V and J ends were trimmed by 1 base and 8 bases, with 8 bases remaining between them. The germline gives CDR1 MGHRA, CDR2 YSYEKL. The CDR3 consists of 12 residues.

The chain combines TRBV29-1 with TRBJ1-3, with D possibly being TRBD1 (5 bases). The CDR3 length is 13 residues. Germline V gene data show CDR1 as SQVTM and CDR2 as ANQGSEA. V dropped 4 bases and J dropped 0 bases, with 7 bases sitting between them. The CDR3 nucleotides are TGCAGCGTTGGACAGAGCTCTGGAAACACCATATATTTT. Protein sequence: CSVGQSSGNTIYF. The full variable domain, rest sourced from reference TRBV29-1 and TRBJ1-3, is SAVISQKPSRDICQRGTSLTIQCQVDSQVTMMFWYRQQPGQSLTLIATANQGSEATYESGFVIDKFPISRPNLTFSTLTVSNMSPEDSSIYLCSVGQSSGNTIYFGEGSWLTVV.

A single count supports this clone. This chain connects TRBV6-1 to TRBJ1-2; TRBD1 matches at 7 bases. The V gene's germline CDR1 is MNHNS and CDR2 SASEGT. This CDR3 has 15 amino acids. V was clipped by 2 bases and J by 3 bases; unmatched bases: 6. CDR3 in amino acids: CASSEYRGVDYGYTF. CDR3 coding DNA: TGTGCCAGCAGTGAATACAGGGGAGTAGACTATGGCTACACCTTC.